A selection of T cell receptor beta chains follows, all from one sample in a study of blood T cell repertoires in COVID-19. Repertoires were generated with immunoSEQ multiplex PCR, while TCRdb's copy carries only in-frame clones and drops some. The sample holds some 95,000 clones, around 93% seen once. The material sequenced was peripheral blood. Receptor source: a human donor with active COVID-19. The donor label of this sample is uncertain. Each CDR3 is given with its conserved first and last residue. D genes are given only for firm matches. Clone size appears in some rows only: once, few, many, or a class for an expanded clone.

TRBJ2-1	TRBV5-6	NA	15	NA	TGTGCCAGCAGCTTCAGGGGGGCAGACTACAATGAGCAGTTCTTC	CASSFRGADYNEQFF
TRBJ1-3	TRBV19	NA	14	NA	TGTGCCAGTTCTCGGGGGGAATCTGGAAACACCATATATTTT	CASSRGESGNTIYF
TRBJ1-1	TRBV5-1	NA	13	NA	TGCGCCAGCAGCTTGGGGGCGGGGAGGGAAGCTTTCTTT	CASSLGAGREAFF
TRBJ2-5	TRBV5-1	TRBD2	17	NA	TGCGCCAGCAGCTTTACGTTCGAGCGGGGGGTGTTGGAGACCCAGTACTTC	CASSFTFERGVLETQYF
TRBJ1-6	TRBV2	NA	11	once	TGTGCCAGCAGACAGGGTTCACCCCTCCACTTT	CASRQGSPLHF
TRBJ2-5	TRBV20-1	NA	10	NA	TGCAGTGCTAGCCTGGAGACCCAGTACTTC	CSASLETQYF
TRBJ1-3	TRBV11-2	NA	15	NA	TGTGCCAGCAGTTCGGGGTTCCTCTCTGGAAACACCATATATTTT	CASSSGFLSGNTIYF
TRBJ2-3	TRBV7-9	TRBD2	17	NA	TGTGCCAGCAGCCCGATTGTAGCGGGGGGGGGCACAGATACGCAGTATTTT	CASSPIVAGGGTDTQYF
TRBJ2-7	TRBV5-4	TRBD1	14	NA	TGTGCCAGCAGCTTGGACAGGGGACCCACGTCGCAGTACTTC	CASSLDRGPTSQYF
TRBJ1-5	TRBV7-9	NA	15	NA	TGTGCCAGCTCAAGGTGGAGGCCCCGCAATCAGCCCCAGCATTTT	CASSRWRPRNQPQHF
TRBJ1-2	TRBV5-6	TRBD1	12	NA	TGTGCCAGCAGCCCCGACAGGGTTGGCTACACCTTC	CASSPDRVGYTF
TRBJ2-7	TRBV19	TRBD1	21	NA	TGTGCCAGTAGTGTCCGGAGACAGGGGTCGGTGCAGACTAACCTAACCTACGAGCAGTACTTC	CASSVRRQGSVQTNLTYEQYF
TRBJ2-1	TRBV9	NA	16	NA	TGTGCCAGCAGCGCACTTCCGGGGGGCGGCTACAATGAGCAGTTCTTC	CASSALPGGGYNEQFF
TRBJ2-7	TRBV4-1	NA	16	few	TGCGCCAGCAGCCAAGGGGAGACAAGCTCATCCTACGAGCAGTACTTC	CASSQGETSSSYEQYF
TRBJ1-1	TRBV6-5	TRBD1	15	once	TGTGCCAGCAGTTACACGACAGGGACGGGCACTGAAGCTTTCTTT	CASSYTTGTGTEAFF
TRBJ2-1	TRBV7-9	NA	15	NA	TGTGCCAGCAGCTCCTTGGGTGGCGGTACCAATGAGCAGTTCTTC	CASSSLGGGTNEQFF